The 29 T cell receptor beta chains in this list originate from one sample, sequenced in a study of Graves' ophthalmopathy and Graves' hyperthyroidism. RNA transcripts were the template, and TCR beta CDR3 regions were amplified from them. First-round RT-PCR employed HTBI primers, with a second-round multiplex PCR after it. One entry per CDR3 protein, called by TCRdb with MiXCR from the multiplex PCR reads. The sample lists under 200,000 distinct CDR3 sequences, 30% to 45% occurring once. The sample was peripheral blood. These receptors were taken from a woman aged 40 to 55 with Graves' ophthalmopathy.

The sample holds many counts of this clonotype. The V gene is TRBV12-3 or TRBV12-4, the J gene TRBJ2-7, with a tentative D call TRBD1 (5 bases). V was trimmed by 4 bases and J by 5 bases, leaving 18 bases between them. CDR3 size: 15 residues. The CDR3: CASSSKGWGLNEQYF. CDR3 in DNA: TGTGCCAGCAGTTCCAAGGGGTGGGGTTTGAACGAGCAGTACTTC.

This clonotype was seen at least ten times. This chain uses TRBV12-3 or TRBV12-4 with TRBJ2-3, with 7 bases lining up with TRBD1. CDR3 size: 17 residues. V dropped 4 bases and J dropped 0; count of bases not matched to a gene: 10. The CDR3 reads CASSSKDRWDSTDTQYF. The CDR3 DNA reads TGTGCCAGCAGTTCCAAGGACAGGTGGGATAGCACAGATACGCAGTATTTT.

This clonotype was recorded many times. The genes are TRBV10-3 and TRBJ2-3; 14 bases agree with TRBD2. The germline V gene encodes CDR1 ENHRY and CDR2 SYGVKD. After removal of 6 bases from V and 0 bases from J, the junction contained 2 bases not matched to a gene. The CDR3 sequence is 16 residues long. The CDR3 reads CAISRTSGGSTDTQYF. As DNA, the CDR3 is TGTGCCATCAGCCGGACTAGCGGGGGGAGCACAGATACGCAGTATTTT.

This clonotype was found many times. V gene TRBV20-1 combines with J gene TRBJ1-3, with TRBD1 identical over 7 bases. The germline V gene encodes CDR1 DFQATT and CDR2 SNEGSKA (reference sequence). This CDR3 is 15 amino acids long. V trimming: 7 bases; J trimming: 2 bases; junction bases outside the gene matches: 11. CDR3 coding DNA: TGCAGTGTTCTAACCGACAGGGAGGCTGGAAACACCATATATTTT. Translating it yields CSVLTDREAGNTIYF.

A few counts support this clonotype. The rearrangement uses TRBV6-2 or TRBV6-3 and TRBJ1-1, with D unclear. V lost 2 bases, J lost 4 bases, and 8 bases lay in between. In germline, CDR1 is MNHEY, CDR2 SVGEGT. The CDR3 is 13 residues long. The CDR3 here is CASSYLGPTEAFF. In DNA, the CDR3 is TGTGCCAGCAGTTACCTAGGGCCCACTGAAGCTTTCTTT.

The sample holds many counts of this clonotype. The chain has TRBV11-2 and TRBJ1-2; no clear D gene. V lost 1 base and J 3 bases, leaving 12 bases between the germline ends. Per the germline V gene, CDR1 is SGHAT and CDR2 is FQNNGV. The CDR3 sequence is 15 residues long. CDR3 sequence reads: CASSLGVSRDYGYTF. In DNA form, the CDR3 reads TGTGCCAGCAGCTTAGGCGTGAGTCGCGACTATGGCTACACCTTC.

This clonotype was recorded at least ten times. J is TRBJ2-5 and V is TRBV6-1; maybe TRBD1 (5 bases). From germline, CDR1 is MNHNS and CDR2 SASEGT. V shed 1 base and J shed 2 bases, with 11 bases lying between them. The CDR3 consists of 15 residues. The CDR3 loop reads CASSEVNGAQETQYF. CDR3 DNA: TGTGCCAGCAGTGAAGTAAATGGGGCGCAAGAGACCCAGTACTTC.

At least ten counts were recorded for this clonotype. The J gene is TRBJ1-2, the V gene TRBV5-1, with D possibly TRBD1 on 6 matching bases. The germline V and J ends were trimmed by 7 bases and 5 bases, with 15 bases remaining between them. In germline, CDR1 is SGHRS, CDR2 YFSETQ. This CDR3 region has 13 residues. The CDR3: CASSTGRSYGYTF. CDR3 DNA: TGCGCCAGCTCAACAGGGCGCTCGTATGGCTACACCTTC.

This chain links TRBV6-5 with TRBJ2-7, with 12 bases aligning to TRBD2. The trim removed 4 bases at V and 8 bases at J, leaving 9 bases unmatched. CDR3 size: 15 residues. The V gene's germline CDR1 is MNHEY and CDR2 SVGAGI. As DNA, the CDR3 is TGTGCCAGCAGTTCTCCGGGACTAGCGGGCCCACAGCAGTACTTC. Translated, it gives CASSSPGLAGPQQYF.

The chain employs TRBV12-3 or TRBV12-4 and TRBJ2-7; tentatively, D is TRBD1 (6 bases). The CDR3 sequence is 12 residues long. Trimming removed 3 bases at V and 7 bases at J, with 10 bases between. CDR3: CASSFQGWEQYF. CDR3 nucleotide sequence: TGTGCCAGCAGTTTTCAGGGGTGGGAGCAGTACTTC.

This clonotype was seen repeatedly, ten times or more. The chain joins TRBV20-1 to TRBJ2-1; D is possibly TRBD2 (6 bases). Germline V CDR1 and CDR2: DFQATT, SNEGSKA (reference sequence). This CDR3 comprises 16 residues. The V gene lost 1 base and the J gene lost 0 bases, with 13 bases spanning the gap. CDR3 DNA: TGCAGTGCTAGAGCTGGACTACCGAACTCCTACAATGAGCAGTTCTTC. This encodes CSARAGLPNSYNEQFF.

This chain links TRBV6-2 or TRBV6-3 with TRBJ1-2; the D gene is possibly TRBD1 (6 bases). The CDR3 has 16 amino acids. From germline, CDR1 is MNHEY and CDR2 SVGEGT. V was cut by 6 bases and J by 2 bases, with 19 bases left in between. CDR3 amino acids: CASREPPGQPNYGYTF. Written as DNA, the CDR3 is TGTGCCAGCAGGGAGCCTCCGGGACAACCAAACTATGGCTACACCTTC.

This clonotype has just one count. Mismatch with germline at one junction end may stem from a read error. CDR3 in amino acids: CASRPSGRAYEQHF. The CDR3 DNA reads as TGTGCCAGCAGGCCGTCGGGAAGGGCCTACGAGCAGCACTTC. This chain links TRBV6-2 or TRBV6-3 with TRBJ2-7; possible D gene TRBD2, 5 bases. Germline V gives CDR1 MNHEY, CDR2 SVGEGT. The CDR3 sequence is 14 residues long.

The chain links TRBV12-3 or TRBV12-4 to TRBJ2-7; 16 bases are shared with TRBD2. The V gene end was trimmed by 6 bases and the J gene end by 3 bases; junction bases not matched to a gene: 11. The CDR3 has 18 amino acids. CDR3 residues: CASSPLGTSGRALYEQYF. The DNA for the CDR3 is TGTGCCAGCAGCCCCTTAGGGACTAGCGGGAGGGCCCTCTACGAGCAGTACTTC.

This clonotype showed up many times. The rearrangement uses TRBV28 and TRBJ2-5, with TRBD2 matching 8 bases. CDR1 MDHEN and CDR2 SYDVKM come from the germline V gene. This CDR3 contains 14 residues. Germline trimming cut 2 bases from V and 4 bases from J; bases unmatched to any gene: 3. As DNA, the CDR3 is TGTGCCAGCAGTTTACCAACTAGCGGAGAGACCCAGTACTTC. Residues: CASSLPTSGETQYF. The whole variable domain, filled in from reference TRBV28 and TRBJ2-5, reads DVKVTQSSRYLVKRTGEKVFLECVQDMDHENMFWYRQDPGLGLRLIYFSYDVKMKEKGDIPEGYSVSREKKERFSLILESASTNQTSMYLCASSLPTSGETQYFGPGTRLLVL.

This clonotype appeared many times. The V call is TRBV5-1, the J call TRBJ2-2; D might be TRBD2 (5 bases). This CDR3 comprises 15 residues. Deletions cut 0 bases from V and 2 bases from J, with 8 bases between. Germline CDR1 SGHRS, CDR2 YFSETQ. CDR3 DNA sequence: TGCGCCAGCAGCTTGGGACGGGAAAACACCGGGGAGCTGTTTTTT. It translates to CASSLGRENTGELFF.

The V and J genes are TRBV11-2 and TRBJ1-6; D not certain. Germline V lookup: CDR1 SGHAT, CDR2 FQNNGV. Trimming cost V 6 bases and J 9 bases, with 9 bases left between them. The CDR3 extends over 12 amino acids. CDR3 residues: CASRNGGSPLHF. In DNA, the CDR3 is TGTGCCAGCAGGAATGGAGGTTCACCCCTCCACTTT.

This clonotype was recorded many times. The chain uses TRBV11-1 and TRBJ1-4; D unclear. The CDR3 has 14 residues. CDR1 is SGHAT, CDR2 FQDESV, per germline (reference sequence). V was cut by 0 bases and J by 7 bases, with 9 bases left in between. CDR3 nucleotide sequence: TGTGCCAGCAGCTTAGCCGATGGAAGTGAAAAACTGTTTTTT. This encodes CASSLADGSEKLFF.

This clonotype is a singleton in its sample. This chain connects TRBV20-1 to TRBJ2-5, with D possibly called TRBD1 or TRBD2 (6 bases each). The CDR3 contains 12 residues. The V gene's germline CDR1 is DFQATT and CDR2 SNEGSKA (reference sequence). Trimming stripped 7 bases from V and 4 bases from J, with 13 bases between. The CDR3 here is CSVRGLGETQYF. CDR3 in DNA: TGCAGTGTTCGGGGGCTGGGAGAGACCCAGTACTTC.

The rearrangement uses TRBV7-2 and TRBJ1-1; D may be TRBD1 (6 bases). CDR1 is SGHTA and CDR2 is FQGNSA in the germline V gene. The CDR3 loop spans 15 amino acids. Trimming left V 6 bases short and J 0 bases short, with 14 bases between. CDR3 coding DNA: TGTGCCAGCAGGTTTCTCGGACAGATGAACACTGAAGCTTTCTTT. Its translation: CASRFLGQMNTEAFF.

This clonotype was picked up a small number of times. The chain carries TRBV6-1 and TRBJ2-5; unclear D gene. Germline V gene data show CDR1 as MNHNS and CDR2 as SASEGT. CDR3 length: 13 residues. The V end lost 6 bases, the J end lost 5 bases, and 13 bases lay between the germline ends. The CDR3 reads CASSLTGWETQYF. The CDR3 DNA reads as TGTGCCAGCAGCTTGACGGGCTGGGAGACCCAGTACTTC.

This clonotype has ten or more counts. Here the CDR3 omits its conserved ending phenylalanine or tryptophan, so a read error is the likely source. This chain connects TRBV5-1 to TRBJ1-1; 8 bases line up with TRBD1. The CDR3 has 15 amino acids. CDR1 is SGHRS and CDR2 is YFSETQ in the germline V gene. Trimming took 7 bases from V and 4 from J; bases not matched to a gene: 12. The CDR3 coding sequence is TGCGCCAGCTGCCTCGCACCAGGGGGCATCACTGAAGCTTTCTCT. This translates into CASCLAPGGITEAFS.

In its sample, this clonotype was seen many times. J is TRBJ2-5 and V is TRBV5-8; 9 bases fit TRBD1. The junction had 8 bases not matched to a gene; V was cut back by 4 bases and J by 4 bases. The CDR3 has 15 residues. Germline V CDR1 and CDR2: SGHTS, YDEGEE. The CDR3 nucleotides are TGTGCCAGCAGCCGAAAACAGGGGGCTCTAGAGACCCAGTACTTC. It codes for CASSRKQGALETQYF.

This clonotype was counted many times. This sequence joins TRBV6-5 and TRBJ1-2, with D possibly TRBD1 on 6 matching bases. CDR3 length: 13 amino acids. V was cut by 10 bases and J by 6 bases, with 18 bases left in between. In germline, CDR1 is MNHEY, CDR2 SVGAGI. The CDR3 sequence is CATNSQGTDGYTF. The CDR3, as DNA: TGTGCCACGAACTCCCAGGGGACCGATGGCTACACCTTC.

The rearrangement joins TRBV12-3 or TRBV12-4 to TRBJ1-6; no clear D gene. The length of the CDR3 is 14 residues. V lost 5 bases and J lost 8, with 13 bases in between. This chain's CDR3 is CASSVWTSDSPLHF. The CDR3 nucleotides are TGTGCCAGCAGTGTCTGGACTTCCGATTCACCCCTCCACTTT.

This clonotype came up many times. The CDR3 is CASSLATTEQYF. Written as DNA, the CDR3 is TGTGCCAGCAGTTTAGCGACTACCGAGCAGTACTTC. The chain has TRBV28 and TRBJ2-7; a weak D match, TRBD2 (5 bases). V gave up 2 bases and J gave up 6 bases, with 8 bases separating them. CDR1 and CDR2 from the germline V gene are MDHEN and SYDVKM. This CDR3 has 12 amino acids.

In its sample, this clonotype was seen a few times. The chain employs TRBV12-3 or TRBV12-4 and TRBJ2-5; no definite D call. This CDR3 has 13 amino acids. V was clipped by 3 bases and J by 5 bases, with 10 bases between them. The CDR3 sequence: CASSLIRGETQYF. CDR3 bases: TGTGCCAGCAGTTTGATCCGTGGGGAGACCCAGTACTTC.

The gene calls are TRBV7-8 and TRBJ2-2; a possible D gene is TRBD2 (5 bases). This CDR3 spans 16 amino acids. Germline V CDR1 and CDR2: SGHVS, FQNEAQ. The V end lost 5 bases, the J end lost 5 bases, and 18 bases lay between the germline ends. Written as DNA, the CDR3 is TGTGCCAGCAGCCCGATTCTGGGAGATGGAACCGGGGAGCTGTTTTTT. It encodes CASSPILGDGTGELFF. The whole variable domain, remainder taken from reference TRBV7-8 and TRBJ2-2, is GAGVSQSPRYKVAKRGQDVALRCDPISGHVSLFWYQQALGQGPEFLTYFQNEAQLDKSGLPSDRFFAERPEGSVSTLKIQRTQQEDSAVYLCASSPILGDGTGELFFGEGSRLTVL.

This clonotype was picked up many times. As DNA, the CDR3 is TGTGCCAGCAGCAGGGAGAGGAGTGAAGCTTTCTTT. It is translated as CASSRERSEAFF. This chain connects TRBV6-1 to TRBJ1-1; D possibly corresponds to TRBD1 (5 bases). In germline, CDR1 is MNHNS, CDR2 SASEGT. Trimming shortened V by 6 bases and J by 7 bases, and 12 bases separated the two germline ends. This CDR3 has 12 amino acids.